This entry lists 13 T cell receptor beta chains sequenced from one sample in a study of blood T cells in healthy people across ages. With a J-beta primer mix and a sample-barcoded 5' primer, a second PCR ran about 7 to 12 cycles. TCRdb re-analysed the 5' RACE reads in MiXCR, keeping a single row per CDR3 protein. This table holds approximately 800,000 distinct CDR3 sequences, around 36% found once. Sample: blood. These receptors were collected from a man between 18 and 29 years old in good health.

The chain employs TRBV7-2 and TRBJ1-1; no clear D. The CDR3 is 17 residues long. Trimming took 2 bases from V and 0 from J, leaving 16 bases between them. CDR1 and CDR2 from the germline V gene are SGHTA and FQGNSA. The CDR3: CASSLPPGSPMNTEAFF. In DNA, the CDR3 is TGTGCCAGCAGCTTACCTCCGGGCAGTCCCATGAACACTGAAGCTTTCTTT.

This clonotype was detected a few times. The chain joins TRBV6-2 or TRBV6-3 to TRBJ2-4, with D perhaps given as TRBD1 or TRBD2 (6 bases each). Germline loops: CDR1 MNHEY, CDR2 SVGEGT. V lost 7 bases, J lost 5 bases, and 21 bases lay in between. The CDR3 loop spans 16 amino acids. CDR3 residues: CASTKRRGAGENIQYF. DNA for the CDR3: TGTGCCAGCACCAAACGAAGGGGGGCCGGGGAAAACATTCAGTACTTC.

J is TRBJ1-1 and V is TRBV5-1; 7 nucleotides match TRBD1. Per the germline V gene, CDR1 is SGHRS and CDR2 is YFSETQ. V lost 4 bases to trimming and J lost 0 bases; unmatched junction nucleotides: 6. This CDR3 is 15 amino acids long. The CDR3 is CASSDDRDMNTEAFF. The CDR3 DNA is TGCGCCAGCAGCGACGACAGGGACATGAACACTGAAGCTTTCTTT.

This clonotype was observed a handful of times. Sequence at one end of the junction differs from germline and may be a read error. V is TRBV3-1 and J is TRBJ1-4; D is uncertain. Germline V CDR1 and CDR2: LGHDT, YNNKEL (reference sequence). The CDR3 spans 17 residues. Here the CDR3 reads CASSQDYGFRSKEKLFF. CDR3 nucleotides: TGTGCCAGCAGCCAAGATTACGGTTTTCGGTCTAAGGAAAAACTGTTTTTT. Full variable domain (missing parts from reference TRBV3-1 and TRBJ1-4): DTAVSQTPKYLVTQMGNDKSIKCEQNLGHDTMYWYKQDSKKFLKIMFSYNNKELIINETVPNRFSPKSPDKAHLNLHINSLELGDSAVYFCASSQDYGFRSKEKLFFGSGTQLSVL.

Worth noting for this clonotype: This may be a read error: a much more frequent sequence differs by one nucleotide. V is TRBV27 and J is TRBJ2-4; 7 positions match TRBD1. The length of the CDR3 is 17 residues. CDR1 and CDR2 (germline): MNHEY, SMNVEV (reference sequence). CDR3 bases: TGTGCCAGCGCCAATTACCAGACAGGGAGTGCCAAAAACGTTCAGTACTTC. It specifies CASANYQTGSAKNVQYF.

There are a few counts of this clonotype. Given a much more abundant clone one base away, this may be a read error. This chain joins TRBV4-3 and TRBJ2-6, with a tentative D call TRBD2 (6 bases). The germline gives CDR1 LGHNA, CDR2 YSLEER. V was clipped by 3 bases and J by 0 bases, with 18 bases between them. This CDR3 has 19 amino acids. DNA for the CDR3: TGCGCCAGCAGCCAGGATCCGGGACTGAGAAACTCTGGGGCCAACGTCCTGACTTTC. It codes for CASSQDPGLRNSGANVLTF.

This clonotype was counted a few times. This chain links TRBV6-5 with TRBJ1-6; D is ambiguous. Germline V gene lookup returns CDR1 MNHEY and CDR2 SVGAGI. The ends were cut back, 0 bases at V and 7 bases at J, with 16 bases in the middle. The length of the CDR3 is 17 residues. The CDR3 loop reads CASSYSSYGLGNSPLHF. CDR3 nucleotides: TGTGCCAGCAGTTACTCGAGTTATGGACTAGGGAATTCACCCCTCCACTTT.

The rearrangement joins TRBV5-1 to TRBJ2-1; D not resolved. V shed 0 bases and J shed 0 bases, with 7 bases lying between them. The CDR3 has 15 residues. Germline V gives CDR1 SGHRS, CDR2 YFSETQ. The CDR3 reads CASSLETTSYNEQFF. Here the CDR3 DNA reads TGCGCCAGCAGCTTGGAAACAACCTCCTACAATGAGCAGTTCTTC.

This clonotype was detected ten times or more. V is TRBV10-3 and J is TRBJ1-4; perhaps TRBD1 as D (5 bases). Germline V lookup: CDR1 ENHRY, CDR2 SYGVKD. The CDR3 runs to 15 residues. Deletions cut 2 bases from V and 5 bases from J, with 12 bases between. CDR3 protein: CAISESSDRNEKLFF. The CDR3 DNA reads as TGTGCCATCAGTGAGAGCTCTGACAGAAATGAAAAACTGTTTTTT.

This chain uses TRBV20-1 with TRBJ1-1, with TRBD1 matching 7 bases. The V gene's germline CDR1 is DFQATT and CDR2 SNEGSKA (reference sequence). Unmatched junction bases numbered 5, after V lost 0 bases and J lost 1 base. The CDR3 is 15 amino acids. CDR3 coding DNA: TGCAGTGCTAGAGAGTTTGACAGGGAGAACACTGAAGCTTTCTTT. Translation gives CSAREFDRENTEAFF.

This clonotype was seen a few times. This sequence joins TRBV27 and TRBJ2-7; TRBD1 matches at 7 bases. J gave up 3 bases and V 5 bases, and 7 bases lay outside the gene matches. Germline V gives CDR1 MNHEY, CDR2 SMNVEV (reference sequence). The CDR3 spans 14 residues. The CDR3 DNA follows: TGTGCCAGCAGTCCCCGACAGGGCGACTACGAGCAGTACTTC. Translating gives CASSPRQGDYEQYF.

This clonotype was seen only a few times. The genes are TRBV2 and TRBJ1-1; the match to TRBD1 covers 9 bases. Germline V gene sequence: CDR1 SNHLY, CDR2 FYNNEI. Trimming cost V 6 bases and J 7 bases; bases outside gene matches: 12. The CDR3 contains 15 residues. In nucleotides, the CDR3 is TGTGCCAGCAGATTGTCCCGGGACAGGGAAGATGAAGCTTTCTTT. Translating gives CASRLSRDREDEAFF. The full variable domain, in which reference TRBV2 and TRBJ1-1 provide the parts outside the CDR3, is EPEVTQTPSHQVTQMGQEVILRCVPISNHLYFYWYRQILGQKVEFLVSFYNNEISEKSEIFDDQFSVERPDGSNFTLKIRSTKLEDSAMYFCASRLSRDREDEAFFGQGTRLTVV.

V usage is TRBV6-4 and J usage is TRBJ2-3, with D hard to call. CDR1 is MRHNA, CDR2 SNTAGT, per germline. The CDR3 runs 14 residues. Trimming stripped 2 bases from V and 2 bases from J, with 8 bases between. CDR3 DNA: TGTGCCAGCAGTGACGCCATCTACACAGATACGCAGTATTTT. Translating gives CASSDAIYTDTQYF.